Below are 15 T cell receptor beta chains sequenced from a single sample in a study of T cell responses to AZD1222 COVID-19 vaccine. Using immunoSEQ multiplex PCR, the repertoire was profiled, and TCRdb retains in-frame clones only, with some absent. The top ten hold around 4.6% of the sample, which has about 110,000 clones, 81% seen once. The source was peripheral blood, collected on day 0 of AZD1222 vaccination. These receptors all stem from an adult in good health.

The chain joins TRBV2 to TRBJ1-6; a weak D match, TRBD1 (5 bases). This CDR3 comprises 15 residues. CDR1 and CDR2 from the germline V gene are SNHLY and FYNNEI. Trimming cost V 2 bases and J 7 bases, with 12 bases left between them. The CDR3 region is CASSESGAVNSPLHF. For the CDR3, the DNA is TGTGCCAGCAGTGAATCTGGGGCTGTGAATTCACCCCTCCACTTT.

This chain uses TRBV18 with TRBJ1-4; tentative D call: TRBD1 (6 bases). The V end lost 4 bases, the J end lost 3 bases, and 6 bases lay between the germline ends. The CDR3 spans 13 residues. Germline V gene sequence: CDR1 KGHSH, CDR2 LQKENI. This CDR3 is CASSQGANEKLFF. Written as DNA, the CDR3 is TGTGCCAGCTCACAGGGGGCTAATGAAAAACTGTTTTTT. The full variable domain, rest sourced from reference TRBV18 and TRBJ1-4, is NAGVMQNPRHLVRRRGQEARLRCSPMKGHSHVYWYRQLPEEGLKFMVYLQKENIIDESGMPKERFSAEFPKEGPSILRIQQVVRGDSAAYFCASSQGANEKLFFGSGTQLSVL.

This rearrangement joins TRBV4-3 to TRBJ1-4, with 8 positions matching TRBD1. Trimming removed 4 bases from V and 3 bases from J; junction bases left unmatched: 10. Germline values: CDR1 LGHNA, CDR2 YSLEER. This CDR3 contains 17 residues. The CDR3 DNA sequence: TGCGCCAGCAGCCCCAGGGGGCTACAAACGTCTAATGAAAAACTGTTTTTT. This encodes CASSPRGLQTSNEKLFF.

V is TRBV5-6 and J is TRBJ1-4; D gene ambiguous. Between the trimmed V and J ends, which lost 5 bases and 0 bases, there was a span of 11 bases. Germline CDR1 SGHDT, CDR2 YYEEEE. The length of the CDR3 is 15 residues. The CDR3 region is CASSLMGATNEKLFF. DNA for the CDR3: TGTGCCAGCAGTCTCATGGGAGCAACTAATGAAAAACTGTTTTTT.

The V gene is TRBV9, the J gene TRBJ2-2, with a possible D match to TRBD2 (5 bases). Germline CDR1 is SGDLS and CDR2 is YYNGEE. V lost 0 bases to trimming and J lost 4 bases, with 10 bases between them. This CDR3 spans 15 amino acids. CDR3 protein: CASSVALVGTGELFF. The DNA of the CDR3 is TGTGCCAGCAGCGTAGCACTAGTCGGCACCGGGGAGCTGTTTTTT.

The genes are TRBV3-1 (or the pseudogene TRBV3-2) and TRBJ2-7; 8 positions match TRBD1. Trimming at V came to 5 bases and at J to 0 bases, leaving 9 bases not matched to a gene. Per germline, CDR1 LGHDT and CDR2 YNNKEL (reference sequence). The CDR3 is made up of 16 amino acids. The CDR3 DNA sequence: TGTGCCAGCAGCTTGCAGGGGGCGGGAAACTCCTACGAGCAGTACTTC. Translation gives CASSLQGAGNSYEQYF.

This clone was recorded only once. The chain is built from TRBV5-1 and TRBJ2-6; tentative D call: TRBD1 (5 bases). CDR1 is SGHRS and CDR2 is YFSETQ in the germline V gene. V was cut by 2 bases and J by 2 bases, with 11 bases left in between. The CDR3 totals 16 residues. CDR3 residues: CASSFQGNTGANVLTF. CDR3 coding DNA: TGCGCCAGCAGCTTCCAGGGCAACACTGGGGCCAACGTCCTGACTTTC. Full variable domain (missing parts from reference TRBV5-1 and TRBJ2-6): KAGVTQTPRYLIKTRGQQVTLSCSPISGHRSVSWYQQTPGQGLQFLFEYFSETQRNKGNFPGRFSGRQFSNSRSEMNVSTLELGDSALYLCASSFQGNTGANVLTFGAGSRLTVL.

V gene TRBV19 combines with J gene TRBJ1-5, with a weak D call TRBD1 (6 bases). This CDR3 comprises 15 residues. Germline lookup yields CDR1 LNHDA and CDR2 SQIVND (reference sequence). V lost 7 bases and J lost 3, with 16 bases in between. The CDR3 here is CASIGGGGFNQPQHF. As DNA, the CDR3 is TGTGCCAGTATCGGGGGCGGCGGATTCAATCAGCCCCAGCATTTT. Variable domain in full (rest from reference TRBV19 and TRBJ1-5): DGGITQSPKYLFRKEGQNVTLSCEQNLNHDAMYWYRQDPGQGLRLIYYSQIVNDFQKGDIAEGYSVSREKKESFPLTVTSAQKNPTAFYLCASIGGGGFNQPQHFGDGTRLSIL.

This clone was counted once. V usage is TRBV28 and J usage is TRBJ1-2; 9 bases are shared with TRBD1. This CDR3 has 15 residues. Germline V gives CDR1 MDHEN, CDR2 SYDVKM. V trimming: 4 bases; J trimming: 5 bases; junction bases outside the gene matches: 8. CDR3 sequence reads: CASSSPGQGLYGYTF. The CDR3, as DNA: TGTGCCAGCAGTTCTCCCGGACAGGGGTTGTATGGCTACACCTTC.

The chain is built from TRBV6-6 and TRBJ2-3, with 7 bases aligning to TRBD2. Looked up from germline, CDR1 is MNHNY and CDR2 is SVGAGI (reference sequence). Trimming cost V 2 bases and J 3 bases; bases outside gene matches: 5. The CDR3 runs 15 residues. The CDR3 DNA reads as TGTGCCAGCAGTTACGTGGCGGGAGTTACAGATACGCAGTATTTT. Translation: CASSYVAGVTDTQYF.

The chain is built from TRBV5-5 and TRBJ2-7, with 11 bases lining up with TRBD2. The V and J ends lost 3 bases and 6 bases, in that order; junction bases with no gene match: 8. CDR1 and CDR2 (germline): SGHKS, YYEKEE (reference sequence). The CDR3 runs 15 residues. The DNA for the CDR3 is TGTGCCAGCAGCTCTTTACTAGCGGGGGTGGGCGAGCAGTACTTC. It yields the protein CASSSLLAGVGEQYF.

The chain employs TRBV6-5 and TRBJ1-6, with 8 bases fitting TRBD1. The length of the CDR3 is 15 residues. With V trimmed by 4 bases and J by 5 bases, 4 bases remained unmatched. From germline, CDR1 is MNHEY and CDR2 SVGAGI. The CDR3 protein is CASSSQQGDNSPLHF. CDR3 nucleotide sequence: TGTGCCAGCAGTTCCCAACAGGGGGATAATTCACCCCTCCACTTT.

The rearrangement joins TRBV5-1 to TRBJ1-1, with a possible D match to TRBD1 (6 bases). This CDR3 contains 15 residues. The V gene lost 2 bases and the J gene lost 1 base, with 12 bases spanning the gap. Germline V gene lookup returns CDR1 SGHRS and CDR2 YFSETQ. This chain's CDR3 is CASSLLTGRNTEAFF. CDR3 DNA sequence: TGCGCCAGCAGCTTACTTACAGGGCGGAACACTGAAGCTTTCTTT.

The chain uses TRBV19 and TRBJ1-1; the D is unclear. This CDR3 is 15 amino acids long. Germline loops: CDR1 LNHDA, CDR2 SQIVND (reference sequence). V lost 4 bases and J lost 1, with 13 bases in between. This CDR3 is CASSTPSHSNTEAFF. CDR3 bases: TGTGCCAGTAGTACCCCCAGCCACTCGAACACTGAAGCTTTCTTT.

On this clone itself: The germline gene is not matched at one end of the junction; a read error may be the cause. The chain couples TRBV3-1 (or the pseudogene TRBV3-2) to TRBJ1-2; 7 bases align to TRBD1. Germline values: CDR1 LGHDT, CDR2 YNNKEL (reference sequence). CDR3 size: 14 residues. The CDR3 reads CASRQGTDGRGYTF. CDR3 in DNA: TGTGCCAGCAGGCAAGGGACAGACGGACGGGGCTACACCTTC.